This T cell receptor beta chain was identified in a study of shared clonotypes between healthy human individuals. The study, taken as a whole, reports: Clonotypes shared by all four donors outscored non-shared clonotypes in generation probability.

Germline V gene sequence: CDR1 GTSNPN, CDR2 SVGIG (reference sequence). The ends lost 1 base at V and 5 bases at J; junction bases unmatched: 9. The CDR3 length is 15 residues. Sorted-subset replicate PCR reactions were performed with around 200 ng DNA, corresponding to roughly 29,000 T cell genomes. Using immunoSEQ multiplex PCR, the repertoire was profiled, and TCRdb retains in-frame clones only, with some absent. Of 2 million to 2.5 million clones detected, 90% to 97% appear once; the ten largest clones hold more than 0.1%. The donors, all of them Caucasian adults, lived in Nashville, Tennessee. Subsets obtained from CD4+ cells comprised CD45RA+ naive and CD45RA-negative memory cells. A remark on this clone: Antigen: not known.

The sequenced sample consisted of naive CD4+ T cells sorted from blood. Documented subset: CD45RA+ positively selected. The clonotype was recovered from a man younger than 35 in good health. V and J are TRBV30 and TRBJ1-1, with 8 bases that match TRBD1. CDR3: CAWSARTGRMTEAFF. The CDR3 DNA reads as TGTGCCTGGAGTGCCCGGACAGGGAGGATGACTGAAGCTTTCTTT.